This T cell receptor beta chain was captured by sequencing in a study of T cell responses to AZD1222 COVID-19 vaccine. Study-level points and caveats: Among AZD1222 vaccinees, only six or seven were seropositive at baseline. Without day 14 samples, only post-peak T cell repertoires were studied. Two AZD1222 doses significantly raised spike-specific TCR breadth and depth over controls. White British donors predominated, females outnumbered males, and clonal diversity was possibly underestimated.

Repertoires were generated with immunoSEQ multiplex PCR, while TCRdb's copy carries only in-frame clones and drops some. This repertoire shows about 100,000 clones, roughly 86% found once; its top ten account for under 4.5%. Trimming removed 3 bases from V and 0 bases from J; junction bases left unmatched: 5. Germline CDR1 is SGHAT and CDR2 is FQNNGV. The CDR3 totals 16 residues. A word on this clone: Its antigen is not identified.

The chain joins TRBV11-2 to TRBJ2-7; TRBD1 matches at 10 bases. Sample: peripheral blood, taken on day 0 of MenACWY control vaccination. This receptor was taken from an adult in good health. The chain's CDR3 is CASSFPGQGSSYEQYF. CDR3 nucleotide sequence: TGTGCCAGCAGCTTCCCGGGACAGGGGAGCTCCTACGAGCAGTACTTC.